The clone carrying this TCR beta chain was seen a handful of times. Amplification of TCR alpha and beta CDR3 regions from RNA used iRepertoire nested multiplex PCR. TCRdb independently ran MiXCR on the multiplex PCR reads; one entry per CDR3 protein. This sample has about 380,000 distinct CDR3 sequences, with roughly two fifths found just once. The CDR3 has 15 residues. V gave up 4 bases and J gave up 2 bases, with 14 bases separating them. Germline-derived CDR1 and CDR2 are MNHEY and SVGAGI. The sample is drawn from a study of glioma-infiltrating T cells. This TCR was recovered from a human donor with low-grade glioma or glioblastoma, undergoing nonglioma brain surgery, or in good health (not recorded which). The material sequenced was glioma tissue, nonneoplastic brain tissue, or PBMCs (not recorded which). This chain links TRBV6-5 with TRBJ1-2, with D possibly being TRBD1 (5 bases). CDR3 in amino acids: CASSSWDRLNYGYTF. The CDR3 nucleotides are TGTGCCAGCAGTTCCTGGGACCGCCTGAACTATGGCTACACCTTC.